The T cell receptor (beta chain) described here comes from a study of PD-1 blockade in classical Hodgkin lymphoma. In the case of this clone: Its specificity is not known.

Sequenced by immunoSEQ multiplex PCR; TCRdb stores in-frame clones only, minus some. The sample lists about 35,000 clones, roughly 91% occurring once. Time point here: newly diagnosed, previously untreated cHL patient sample. Researchers used magnetic negative selection to pull out pure CD4+ T cells from thawed PBMCs. V gave up 4 bases and J gave up 8 bases; unmatched junction bases: 8. The CDR3 runs to 14 residues. Germline V gene sequence: CDR1 MGHDK, CDR2 SYGVNS. Study-wide points: Compared with healthy donors, newly diagnosed patients reportedly showed lower baseline TCR diversity. Repertoire differences have undefined causes, possibly disease activity or prior therapy.

The specimen was CD4+ T cells from blood. This TCR derives from a human donor with classical Hodgkin lymphoma. This chain links TRBV25-1 with TRBJ1-2, with 9 positions matching TRBD1. The CDR3 sequence: CASSGGTGYGGYTF. The CDR3 coding sequence is TGTGCCAGCAGTGGAGGGACAGGGTATGGGGGCTACACCTTC.